These T cell receptor beta chains were read from a single sample in a study of cytomegalovirus exposure and HLA in healthy donors. Clones were read by immunoSEQ multiplex PCR, and TCRdb kept only the in-frame ones, dropping some. The sample has about 160,000 clones; around 78% are singletons. The sequenced material came from PBMCs. These receptors came from a middle-aged woman in good health and CMV-seronegative. The CDR3 runs from the conserved cysteine through the conserved F or W. The order of the fields is D gene, J gene, V gene, CDR3 length, clone size, CDR3 DNA, CDR3 protein. The D gene is left open where the match is weak. Clone sizes are given selectively: once, few, many, or a class where the clone is expanded.

TRBD2,TRBJ2-5,TRBV11-3,16,once,TGTGCCAGCAGCTTAAATCGAGCGGGAGGACGGGAGACCCAGTACTTC,CASSLNRAGGRETQYF
.,TRBJ2-2,TRBV9,14,.,TGTGCCAGCAGCTCCCCTATAAACACCGGGGAGCTGTTTTTT,CASSSPINTGELFF
.,TRBJ2-1,TRBV6-5,15,few,TGTGCCACCAGCCCCGCCGGTATTAGTTACAATGAGCAGTTCTTC,CATSPAGISYNEQFF
.,TRBJ2-7,TRBV25-1,14,.,TGTGCCAGCAGTGAAAAGGCCAGGTCCTACGAGCAGTACTTC,CASSEKARSYEQYF
TRBD2,TRBJ2-3,TRBV2,15,.,TGTGCCAGCAGTACGGGGGGACTAGGGGCAGATACGCAGTATTTT,CASSTGGLGADTQYF
TRBD1,TRBJ2-5,TRBV19,13,.,TGTGCCAGTAGTGACCAGGGGGCAGAGACCCAGTACTTC,CASSDQGAETQYF
.,TRBJ2-7,TRBV7-5,15,.,TGTGCCAGAAGCCCCGACAGGACATCTCTATACGAGCAGTACTTC,CARSPDRTSLYEQYF
TRBD1,TRBJ1-2,TRBV6-1,15,.,TGTGCCAGCAGTGAAGCGCTAAGACAGGGGAATGGCTACACCTTC,CASSEALRQGNGYTF
TRBD1,TRBJ2-5,TRBV5-6,16,.,TGTGCCAGCAGCTGGACAGGGGGCCGGGGAGATGGGACCCAGTACTTC,CASSWTGGRGDGTQYF
.,TRBJ2-3,TRBV7-3,15,once,TGTGCCAGCAGCTTCGGGAGTTCTAGCACAGATACGCAGTATTTT,CASSFGSSSTDTQYF
.,TRBJ2-3,TRBV6-5,14,.,TGTGCCAGCCAGGAGAGCGGTCCCACAGATACGCAGTATTTT,CASQESGPTDTQYF
TRBD1,TRBJ1-5,TRBV19,13,.,TGTGCCAGTAGGGGACAGGGTAGGGGGCCCCAGCATTTT,CASRGQGRGPQHF
.,TRBJ1-1,TRBV5-1,14,.,TGCGCCAGCAGGAAAGCGACGGAGGACACTGAAGCTTTCTTT,CASRKATEDTEAFF
.,TRBJ1-4,TRBV5-1,16,.,TGCGCCAGCAGCTTGGGGGCAGGGACAACTAATGAAAAACTGTTTTTT,CASSLGAGTTNEKLFF
.,TRBJ1-1,TRBV29-1,12,.,TGCAGCGCGATTAGAGGGGGAACTGAAGCTTTCTTT,CSAIRGGTEAFF
TRBD1,TRBJ2-7,TRBV6-1,16,.,TGTGCCAGCAGTGAAGCCGTAGGAGACAGGGGCTACGAGCAGTACTTC,CASSEAVGDRGYEQYF